The 22 T cell receptor beta chains presented below share a single source sample, sequenced in a study of graft-versus-host responses after intestinal transplantation. Repertoires were generated with immunoSEQ multiplex PCR, while TCRdb's copy carries only in-frame clones and drops some. The table includes 30,000 to 35,000 clones, about 79% detected once. For these TCRs, the target antigens are not known. The sequencing here drew on unstimulated CD8+ T cells sorted from spleen or lymph node cells, taken before intestinal transplant. These receptor sequences come from a human donor who received an intestinal transplant.

The J gene is TRBJ2-1, the V gene TRBV27; tentatively, D is TRBD1 (5 bases). Germline CDR1 is MNHEY and CDR2 is SMNVEV (reference sequence). Trimming pared 0 bases from V and 2 bases from J, leaving 5 bases between. This CDR3 comprises 14 residues. The CDR3 is CASSLSTAYNEQFF. The CDR3 DNA reads as TGTGCCAGCAGTTTATCGACAGCCTACAATGAGCAGTTCTTC.

The chain links TRBV5-8 to TRBJ1-5; D is possibly TRBD1 (5 bases). V was trimmed by 2 bases and J by 0 bases, leaving 12 bases between them. The CDR3 runs to 16 residues. Germline V CDR1 and CDR2: SGHTS, YDEGEE. The CDR3 DNA reads as TGTGCCAGCAGCTTAAGACAGTTGTATAGCAATCAGCCCCAGCATTTT. Protein product: CASSLRQLYSNQPQHF. The full variable domain, completed using reference TRBV5-8 and TRBJ1-5, is EAGVTQSPTHLIKTRGQQATLRCSPISGHTSVYWYQQALGLGLQFLLWYDEGEERNRGNFPPRFSGRQFPNYSSELNVNALELEDSALYLCASSLRQLYSNQPQHFGDGTRLSIL.

This clone appeared a single time. The rearrangement uses TRBV7-8 and TRBJ2-1, with TRBD2 matching 10 bases. The CDR3 contains 16 residues. Germline V lookup: CDR1 SGHVS, CDR2 FQNEAQ. Trimming removed 4 bases from V and 5 bases from J; junction bases left unmatched: 8. The CDR3 nucleotides are TGTGCCAGCAGCTCGGAGAGCGGGAGGGCAAACAATGAGCAGTTCTTC. This translates into CASSSESGRANNEQFF.

Here the CDR3 reads CASSPGTGAFEQYF. DNA for the CDR3: TGTGCCAGCAGTCCCGGGACAGGGGCTTTCGAGCAGTACTTC. The V and J genes are TRBV6-1 and TRBJ2-7, with 10 bases fitting TRBD1. Germline assignment: CDR1 MNHNS and CDR2 SASEGT. The CDR3 is 14 residues long. J gave up 6 bases and V 5 bases, and 7 bases lay outside the gene matches.

The rearrangement uses TRBV29-1 and TRBJ2-6; D remains ambiguous. The CDR3 runs to 14 residues. The V end lost 4 bases, the J end lost 4 bases, and 11 bases lay between the germline ends. Per the germline V gene, CDR1 is SQVTM and CDR2 is ANQGSEA. The CDR3 here is CSVGSGAGANVLTF. The CDR3 DNA reads as TGCAGCGTTGGATCGGGTGCAGGGGCCAACGTCCTGACTTTC.

In its sample, this clone was seen once. In DNA form, the CDR3 reads TGTGCCAGCAGTTTGGGGACTCCCGACACAGATACGCAGTATTTT. Translating gives CASSLGTPDTDTQYF. The rearrangement uses TRBV28 and TRBJ2-3; perhaps TRBD2 as D (6 bases). This CDR3 region has 15 residues. The germline CDR1 and CDR2 sequences are MDHEN and SYDVKM. V gave up 3 bases and J gave up 2 bases, with 12 bases separating them.

Only one count was recorded for this clone. The junction and the germline gene differ at one end; a read error may be behind it. The chain uses TRBV7-9 and TRBJ2-7; TRBD1 aligns across 8 bases. This CDR3 spans 16 amino acids. Germline V gene data show CDR1 as SEHNR and CDR2 as FQNEAQ (reference sequence). The CDR3 DNA reads as TGTGCCACCAGCCCCCGGACAGGACAGGGCGCCTACGAGCAGTACTTC. Its protein is CATSPRTGQGAYEQYF.

This clone was recorded a few times. V gene TRBV4-2 combines with J gene TRBJ1-6; D unclear. The CDR3 is 16 amino acids. V lost 0 bases and J 6 bases, leaving 12 bases between the germline ends. The V gene's germline CDR1 is LGHNA and CDR2 YNFKEQ. The CDR3 DNA reads as TGTGCCAGCAGCCAAGAGTTGGGCAGTAGTAATTCACCCCTCCACTTT. Translating it yields CASSQELGSSNSPLHF.

The V and J genes are TRBV13 and TRBJ2-1; D call uncertain. CDR1 is PRHDT and CDR2 is FYEKMQ in the germline V gene (reference sequence). The CDR3 loop spans 15 amino acids. V lost 8 bases and J lost 8, with 22 bases in between. DNA of the CDR3: TGTGCCAGCGGATCTCCGATGGATCGAAGCGATGAGCAGTTCTTC. Encoded protein: CASGSPMDRSDEQFF.

CDR3 region: CASSPGLVWAEAFF. CDR3 sequence (DNA): TGTGCCAGCAGCCCCGGACTCGTCTGGGCTGAAGCTTTCTTT. The genes are TRBV11-1 and TRBJ1-1; D not certain. In germline, CDR1 is SGHAT, CDR2 FQDESV (reference sequence). The V gene lost 5 bases and the J gene lost 6 bases, with 16 bases spanning the gap. The CDR3 spans 14 residues.

The rearrangement links TRBV7-9 to TRBJ2-1, with 7 positions matching TRBD2. CDR1 and CDR2 (germline): SEHNR, FQNEAQ (reference sequence). V dropped 8 bases and J dropped 8; count of bases not matched to a gene: 15. This CDR3 is 15 amino acids long. CDR3 region: CASLGAGERLDEQFF. The DNA for the CDR3 is TGTGCCAGCTTAGGCGCGGGAGAGCGTCTGGATGAGCAGTTCTTC.

This clone is classed as medium-sized (0.01 to 0.1%). V is TRBV4-1 and J is TRBJ2-7; TRBD2 matches 11 bases. Germline V gene data show CDR1 as MGHRA and CDR2 as YSYEKL. The CDR3 totals 18 residues. Trimming took 0 bases from V and 5 from J; bases not matched to a gene: 12. The CDR3 loop is CASSQDASGRRPWNEQYF. The CDR3 coding sequence is TGCGCCAGCAGCCAAGATGCTAGCGGGAGGCGGCCCTGGAACGAGCAGTACTTC.

This chain joins TRBV13 and TRBJ2-1; 8 bases match TRBD2. Germline V gene sequence: CDR1 PRHDT, CDR2 FYEKMQ (reference sequence). The CDR3 covers 20 residues. Losses at the gene ends were 0 bases for V and 0 bases for J; bases not matched to a gene: 13. DNA for the CDR3: TGTGCCAGCAGCTTAGGGTCGGGGGAAGCGGGAGCGGGCTCCTACAATGAGCAGTTCTTC. This sequence encodes CASSLGSGEAGAGSYNEQFF.

The genes are TRBV6-4 and TRBJ1-1; 7 nucleotides align to TRBD1. CDR3 size: 16 residues. Germline V CDR1 and CDR2: MRHNA, SNTAGT. V was pared by 4 bases and J by 1 base, with 9 bases of the junction left unmatched. CDR3 sequence reads: CASSARQGTGNTEAFF. The CDR3 region has the DNA TGTGCCAGCAGTGCCCGACAGGGAACGGGGAACACTGAAGCTTTCTTT.

J is TRBJ2-7 and V is TRBV6-5, with 8 bases aligning to TRBD2. V trimming: 4 bases; J trimming: 7 bases; junction bases outside the gene matches: 9. Germline assignment: CDR1 MNHEY and CDR2 SVGAGI. This CDR3 is 14 amino acids long. For the CDR3, the DNA is TGTGCCAGCAGTTTGGGGGGTAGCGGGATGGAGCAGTACTTC. Amino acids: CASSLGGSGMEQYF.

A single count supports this clone. The chain carries TRBV7-3 and TRBJ2-3; no clear D. Germline loops: CDR1 SGHTA, CDR2 FQGTGA. This CDR3 has 13 amino acids. Trimming took 5 bases from V and 5 from J, leaving 11 bases between them. As DNA, the CDR3 is TGTGCCAGCAGCACCATCCCGAGAGATACGCAGTATTTT. It yields the protein CASSTIPRDTQYF.

The V gene is TRBV6-1, the J gene TRBJ1-4, with TRBD1 matching over 9 bases. CDR1 is MNHNS and CDR2 is SASEGT in the germline V gene. This CDR3 comprises 15 residues. V gave up 4 bases and J gave up 8 bases; unmatched junction bases: 8. The CDR3 region is CASSGWDRENEKLFF. CDR3 DNA: TGTGCCAGCAGTGGGTGGGACAGGGAGAACGAAAAACTGTTTTTT.

The chain combines TRBV28 with TRBJ2-7, with 8 bases identical to TRBD2. Unmatched junction bases numbered 4, after V lost 4 bases and J lost 2 bases. The CDR3 consists of 14 residues. Germline V gives CDR1 MDHEN, CDR2 SYDVKM. CDR3 bases: TGTGCCAGCAGTTGGGGGACTAGTCCCTACGAGCAGTACTTC. Residues: CASSWGTSPYEQYF.

V and J are TRBV27 and TRBJ2-7; a weak D match, TRBD2 (7 bases). This CDR3 region has 14 residues. From germline, CDR1 is MNHEY and CDR2 SMNVEV (reference sequence). V dropped 2 bases and J dropped 6 bases, with 14 bases sitting between them. CDR3 bases: TGTGCCAGCAGTTTAACGTGGGGGGGCGGCGAGCAGTACTTC. Its protein product is CASSLTWGGGEQYF.

J is TRBJ1-2 and V is TRBV6-1; 7 positions match TRBD1. The germline gives CDR1 MNHNS, CDR2 SASEGT. The CDR3 length is 14 residues. The V and J ends lost 6 bases and 4 bases, in that order; junction bases with no gene match: 8. In nucleotides, the CDR3 is TGTGCCAGCAGCCTTGCCGGGACAGCCTATGGCTACACCTTC. Its translation is CASSLAGTAYGYTF.

The V and J genes are TRBV7-2 and TRBJ2-2, with TRBD2 as a possible D gene (6 bases). The CDR3 length is 16 residues. Germline assignment: CDR1 SGHTA and CDR2 FQGNSA. V gave up 2 bases and J gave up 1 base, with 11 bases separating them. DNA of the CDR3: TGTGCCAGCAGCTTAATATTCGGGAGGAACACCGGGGAGCTGTTTTTT. It is translated as CASSLIFGRNTGELFF. The full variable domain, with the rest looked up from reference TRBV7-2 and TRBJ2-2, is GAGVSQSPSNKVTEKGKDVELRCDPISGHTALYWYRQSLGQGLEFLIYFQGNSAPDKSGLPSDRFSAERTGGSVSTLTIQRTQQEDSAVYLCASSLIFGRNTGELFFGEGSRLTVL.

This clone was counted ten times or more. The chain has TRBV7-9 and TRBJ2-3; 10 bases agree with TRBD1. The CDR3 is 16 residues long. V dropped 3 bases and J dropped 4; count of bases not matched to a gene: 7. Germline loops: CDR1 SEHNR, CDR2 FQNEAQ (reference sequence). This chain's CDR3 is CASSLGDRGGADTQYF. DNA for the CDR3: TGTGCCAGCAGCTTGGGGGACAGGGGAGGAGCAGATACGCAGTATTTT.